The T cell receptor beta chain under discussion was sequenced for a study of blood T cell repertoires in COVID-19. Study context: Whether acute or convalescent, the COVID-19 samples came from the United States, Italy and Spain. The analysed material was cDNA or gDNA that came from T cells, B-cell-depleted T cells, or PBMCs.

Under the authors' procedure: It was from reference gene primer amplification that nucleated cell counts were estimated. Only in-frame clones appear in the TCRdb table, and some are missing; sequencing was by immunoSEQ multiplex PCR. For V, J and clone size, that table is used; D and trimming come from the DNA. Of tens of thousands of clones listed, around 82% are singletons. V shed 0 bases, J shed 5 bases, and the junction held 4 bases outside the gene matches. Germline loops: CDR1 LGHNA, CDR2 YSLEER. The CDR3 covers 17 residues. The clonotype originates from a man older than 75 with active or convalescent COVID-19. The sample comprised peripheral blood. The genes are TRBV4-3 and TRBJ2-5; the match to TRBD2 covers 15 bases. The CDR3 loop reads CASSQDRTSGRAETQYF. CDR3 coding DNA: TGCGCCAGCAGCCAAGATCGGACTAGCGGGAGGGCGGAGACCCAGTACTTC.